These 24 T cell receptor beta chains were all obtained from the same sample, sequenced in a study of T cell responses to AZD1222 COVID-19 vaccine. Only in-frame clones appear in the TCRdb table, and some are missing; sequencing was by immunoSEQ multiplex PCR. The table includes around 100,000 clones, roughly nine tenths detected once. The sequencing used peripheral blood, collected on day 0 of AZD1222 vaccination. Receptors originate from an adult in good health.

V and J are TRBV5-6 and TRBJ1-6; unclear D gene. Germline assignment: CDR1 SGHDT and CDR2 YYEEEE. The CDR3 sequence is 13 residues long. V was cut by 4 bases and J by 10 bases, with 12 bases left in between. CDR3 loop: CASSREAGSPLHF. CDR3 bases: TGTGCCAGCAGCAGGGAGGCCGGGTCACCCCTCCACTTT.

The chain recombines TRBV5-1 with TRBJ1-1, with a tentative D call TRBD1 (5 bases). This CDR3 is 14 amino acids long. The V gene lost 5 bases and the J gene lost 1 base, with 12 bases spanning the gap. Germline lookup yields CDR1 SGHRS and CDR2 YFSETQ. The CDR3 sequence: CASRGGDRNTEAFF. The CDR3 region has the DNA TGCGCCAGCAGGGGAGGGGACCGGAACACTGAAGCTTTCTTT.

The gene calls are TRBV7-3 and TRBJ2-4; D might be TRBD1 (6 bases). In germline, CDR1 is SGHTA, CDR2 FQGTGA. The length of the CDR3 is 16 residues. Trimming pared 8 bases from V and 0 bases from J, leaving 17 bases between. This CDR3 is CASSPGQGLAKNIQYF. CDR3 DNA: TGTGCCAGCTCCCCTGGCCAGGGGCTAGCCAAAAACATTCAGTACTTC.

The chain employs TRBV2 and TRBJ1-2, with D hard to call. From germline, CDR1 is SNHLY and CDR2 FYNNEI. Trimming removed 2 bases at V and 2 bases at J, with 9 bases between. This CDR3 comprises 14 residues. CDR3 amino acids: CASSEQSQNYGYTF. The DNA of the CDR3 is TGTGCCAGCAGTGAACAGTCACAGAACTATGGCTACACCTTC. Using reference TRBV2 and TRBJ1-2 for the parts outside the CDR3, the full variable domain is EPEVTQTPSHQVTQMGQEVILRCVPISNHLYFYWYRQILGQKVEFLVSFYNNEISEKSEIFDDQFSVERPDGSNFTLKIRSTKLEDSAMYFCASSEQSQNYGYTFGSGTRLTVV.

The genes are TRBV7-2 and TRBJ1-2, with 8 bases matching TRBD1. CDR1 is SGHTA, CDR2 FQGNSA, per germline. After removal of 6 bases from V and 4 bases from J, the junction contained 7 bases not matched to a gene. This CDR3 has 14 amino acids. CDR3: CASSLDRAAYGYTF. CDR3 coding DNA: TGTGCCAGCAGTCTGGACAGGGCTGCCTATGGCTACACCTTC.

This rearrangement joins TRBV7-8 to TRBJ1-2, with TRBD1 identical over 7 bases. This CDR3 contains 17 residues. Per germline, CDR1 SGHVS and CDR2 FQNEAQ. The J segment lost 11 bases and the V segment lost 6 bases, leaving 24 bases of the junction unmatched. CDR3 loop: CASSFQGSWDSPPEYTF. In DNA form, the CDR3 reads TGTGCCAGCAGTTTTCAGGGATCGTGGGACAGCCCTCCCGAATACACCTTC.

The V call is TRBV18, the J call TRBJ2-2, with a possible D match to TRBD2 (6 bases). The CDR3 loop spans 15 amino acids. Germline CDR1 KGHSH, CDR2 LQKENI. Trimming stripped 3 bases from V and 3 bases from J, with 11 bases between. The CDR3 DNA is TGTGCCAGCTCACCCTTCGGAGGGTACACCGGGGAGCTGTTTTTT. Translated: CASSPFGGYTGELFF.

This rearrangement joins TRBV7-2 to TRBJ2-5, with D perhaps matching TRBD1 (6 bases). V dropped 5 bases and J dropped 8 bases, with 18 bases sitting between them. Germline V gene lookup returns CDR1 SGHTA and CDR2 FQGNSA. The CDR3 runs 14 residues. The CDR3 sequence is CASSPLVRGNTQYF. The DNA for the CDR3 is TGTGCCAGCAGCCCGCTAGTAAGGGGGAACACCCAGTACTTC.

This chain uses TRBV7-2 with TRBJ1-6; a weak D match, TRBD1 (5 bases). Germline lookup yields CDR1 SGHTA and CDR2 FQGNSA. This CDR3 comprises 16 residues. The V end was cut by 2 bases, the J end by 5 bases, with 13 bases between. The CDR3 nucleotides read TGTGCCAGCAGCTTAAGGGCGGGACCAAATAATTCACCCCTCCACTTT. This sequence encodes CASSLRAGPNNSPLHF.

J is TRBJ2-6 and V is TRBV7-3; D is perhaps TRBD1 or TRBD2 (6 bases each). Germline-derived CDR1 and CDR2 are SGHTA and FQGTGA. CDR3 length: 16 amino acids. V was pared by 5 bases and J by 4 bases, with 15 bases between. CDR3 protein: CASSPGHGGGANVLTF. The CDR3 coding sequence is TGTGCCAGCAGCCCGGGACACGGGGGAGGGGCCAACGTCCTGACTTTC.

The chain combines TRBV11-2 with TRBJ1-2, with D maybe TRBD1 (5 bases). The V end lost 5 bases, the J end lost 9 bases, and 13 bases lay between the germline ends. CDR3 length: 12 residues. Germline loops: CDR1 SGHAT, CDR2 FQNNGV. CDR3 loop: CASSQGLSSYTF. For the CDR3, the DNA is TGTGCCAGCAGCCAGGGCCTCTCAAGCTACACCTTC.

V is TRBV14 and J is TRBJ2-2; D is unclear. Deletions cut 2 bases from V and 0 bases from J, with 10 bases between. This CDR3 is 16 amino acids long. Germline V lookup: CDR1 SGHDN, CDR2 FVKESK. For the CDR3, the DNA is TGTGCCAGCAGCCAACCTACCTATTCGAACACCGGGGAGCTGTTTTTT. The encoded protein is CASSQPTYSNTGELFF.

The rearrangement uses TRBV7-2 and TRBJ2-3; no firm D call. The CDR3 totals 14 residues. With 2 bases removed from V and 2 bases from J, the gap between germline ends came to 8 bases. Germline V gene lookup returns CDR1 SGHTA and CDR2 FQGNSA. The CDR3 region is CASSLWVDTDTQYF. The CDR3 DNA reads as TGTGCCAGCAGCTTATGGGTCGACACAGATACGCAGTATTTT.

This chain connects TRBV5-6 to TRBJ1-5; D perhaps matches TRBD1 (6 bases). V lost 3 bases, J lost 2 bases, and 12 bases lay in between. The CDR3 totals 15 residues. The V gene's germline CDR1 is SGHDT and CDR2 YYEEEE. The CDR3 DNA follows: TGTGCCAGCAGCTGGCGGGCAGGGGGCAATCAGCCCCAGCATTTT. Translating gives CASSWRAGGNQPQHF.

V is TRBV4-2 and J is TRBJ1-5; the D gene is possibly TRBD1 (5 bases). The length of the CDR3 is 15 residues. The germline V gene encodes CDR1 LGHNA and CDR2 YNFKEQ. The V and J ends lost 1 base and 4 bases respectively, with 11 bases between them. DNA for the CDR3: TGTGCCAGCAGCCAAGTATTGGGGGGGAATCAGCCCCAGCATTTT. The encoded protein is CASSQVLGGNQPQHF.

The V and J genes are TRBV7-2 and TRBJ2-7; TRBD2 aligns across 7 bases. Trimming at V came to 3 bases and at J to 7 bases, leaving 6 bases not matched to a gene. The CDR3 consists of 13 residues. Germline V CDR1 and CDR2: SGHTA, FQGNSA. The CDR3 coding sequence is TGTGCCAGCAGCTTCGGGGGGTTGGGTGAGCAGTACTTC. As protein: CASSFGGLGEQYF.

The CDR3 bases are TGTGCCAGCCCCGACCACCTCGGGGGGACCCAGTACTTC. Protein sequence: CASPDHLGGTQYF. The V call is TRBV28, the J call TRBJ2-5; D may be TRBD2 (6 bases). The germline gives CDR1 MDHEN, CDR2 SYDVKM. There are 13 residues in the CDR3. Trimming pared 8 bases from V and 7 bases from J, leaving 17 bases between.

This chain uses TRBV5-6 with TRBJ1-2; 9 bases match TRBD1. The trim removed 2 bases at V and 3 bases at J, leaving 2 bases unmatched. The CDR3 extends over 14 amino acids. Germline values: CDR1 SGHDT, CDR2 YYEEEE. Here the CDR3 DNA reads TGTGCCAGCAGCTTCGGACAGGGGTACTATGGCTACACCTTC. Protein: CASSFGQGYYGYTF.

The CDR3 here is CASSLTGDNYGYTF. DNA for the CDR3: TGTGCCAGCAGCTTAACGGGGGATAACTATGGCTACACCTTC. The J gene is TRBJ1-2, the V gene TRBV7-9, with D tentatively TRBD1 (5 bases). The CDR3 covers 14 residues. Trimming stripped 2 bases from V and 1 base from J, with 8 bases between. Germline V gene sequence: CDR1 SEHNR, CDR2 FQNEAQ (reference sequence).

This clone was observed a handful of times. V gene TRBV27 combines with J gene TRBJ1-6, with D uncertain. This CDR3 comprises 15 residues. Germline V gives CDR1 MNHEY, CDR2 SMNVEV (reference sequence). V was clipped by 8 bases and J by 10 bases, with 21 bases between them. The CDR3 sequence: CASALSRAAGSPLHF. CDR3 DNA sequence: TGTGCCAGCGCCCTGAGCAGAGCAGCTGGATCACCCCTCCACTTT.

The V and J genes are TRBV2 and TRBJ2-1; D is ambiguous. The CDR3 is 14 residues long. Deletions cut 5 bases from V and 1 base from J, with 9 bases between. The V gene's germline CDR1 is SNHLY and CDR2 FYNNEI. CDR3 sequence reads: CASSKERSYNEQFF. CDR3 nucleotides: TGTGCCAGCAGTAAGGAGAGGTCCTACAATGAGCAGTTCTTC.

V and J are TRBV2 and TRBJ1-1, with D unresolved. Germline CDR1 and CDR2: SNHLY and FYNNEI. V lost 6 bases to trimming and J lost 0 bases, with 2 bases between them. The CDR3 is 11 residues long. The chain's CDR3 is CASSLNTEAFF. As DNA, the CDR3 is TGTGCCAGCAGCCTGAACACTGAAGCTTTCTTT. The full variable domain, its missing parts supplied by reference TRBV2 and TRBJ1-1, is EPEVTQTPSHQVTQMGQEVILRCVPISNHLYFYWYRQILGQKVEFLVSFYNNEISEKSEIFDDQFSVERPDGSNFTLKIRSTKLEDSAMYFCASSLNTEAFFGQGTRLTVV.

This sequence joins TRBV27 and TRBJ1-1; D remains ambiguous. The CDR3 runs to 14 residues. Per the germline V gene, CDR1 is MNHEY and CDR2 is SMNVEV (reference sequence). Between the trimmed V and J ends, which lost 0 bases and 6 bases, there was a span of 11 bases. CDR3 protein: CASSLSIRQAEAFF. In nucleotides, the CDR3 is TGTGCCAGCAGTTTATCGATAAGGCAGGCTGAAGCTTTCTTT.

The rearrangement uses TRBV15 and TRBJ1-3; no firm D call. The CDR3 covers 15 residues. V gave up 6 bases and J gave up 0 bases, with 12 bases separating them. Germline values: CDR1 LNHNV, CDR2 YYDKDF (reference sequence). The CDR3 DNA reads as TGTGCCACCAGGGAGTTAGCCCGCTCTGGAAACACCATATATTTT. Protein product: CATRELARSGNTIYF.